The TCR beta chain described here comes from a study of T cells in Graves' hyperthyroidism and ophthalmopathy. Amplification yielded TCR beta CDR3 regions, with RNA transcripts as the source. HTBI primers were employed in a first-round RT-PCR of the TCR CDR3. TCRdb re-analysed the multiplex PCR reads in MiXCR, keeping a single row per CDR3 protein. The sample contains some 500,000 distinct CDR3 sequences, under 15% of which appear only once. This clonotype was detected ten times or more. Its specificity is not known. In patients aged 18 to 65, hyperthyroidism was newly diagnosed, with duration under 2 months. Diagnosis rested on symptoms, serum thyroxine and TRAb, thyroid ultrasound, and orbital computed tomography. Germline lookup yields CDR1 SGHVS and CDR2 FQNEAQ. CDR3 length: 14 residues. Trimming shortened V by 1 base and J by 2 bases, and 8 bases separated the two germline ends. Findings and caveats of the study: Researchers found most expanded thyroid clonotypes above 0.001 in blood as well. Ophthalmopathy and stable hyperthyroidism were separated by a 13 V-J model.

The J gene is TRBJ1-2, the V gene TRBV7-8; tentative D call: TRBD1 (5 bases). The receptor's source is a woman aged 18-29 years with Graves' hyperthyroidism. The material sequenced was blood. CDR3 coding DNA: TGTGCCAGCAGCTTAGGGGCAGGGAACTATGGCTACACCTTC. This codes for CASSLGAGNYGYTF.